This paragraph covers one TCR beta chain sequence. No antigen is known for it. This table comes from immunoSEQ multiplex PCR, and its TCRdb copy is limited to in-frame clones, with some not included. The table has tens of thousands of clones, 70% to 90% seen once. This entry belongs to a study of T cell responses to AZD1222 COVID-19 vaccine. Study-level findings and limits: White British people made up most donors, females outnumbered males, and clonal diversity was possibly underestimated.

This CDR3 has 12 residues. Looked up from germline, CDR1 is MDHEN and CDR2 is SYDVKM. Trimming removed 8 bases at V and 2 bases at J, with 10 bases between. Specimen: peripheral blood, collected on day 0 of AZD1222 vaccination. This receptor was obtained from an adult in good health. The rearrangement uses TRBV28 and TRBJ2-7, with D perhaps matching TRBD1 or TRBD2 (5 bases each). CDR3 nucleotides: TGTGCCAGCCACCGGGGCCCCTACGAGCAGTACTTC. The encoded protein is CASHRGPYEQYF. The variable domain in full, completed from reference TRBV28 and TRBJ2-7, reads DVKVTQSSRYLVKRTGEKVFLECVQDMDHENMFWYRQDPGLGLRLIYFSYDVKMKEKGDIPEGYSVSREKKERFSLILESASTNQTSMYLCASHRGPYEQYFGPGTRLTVT.